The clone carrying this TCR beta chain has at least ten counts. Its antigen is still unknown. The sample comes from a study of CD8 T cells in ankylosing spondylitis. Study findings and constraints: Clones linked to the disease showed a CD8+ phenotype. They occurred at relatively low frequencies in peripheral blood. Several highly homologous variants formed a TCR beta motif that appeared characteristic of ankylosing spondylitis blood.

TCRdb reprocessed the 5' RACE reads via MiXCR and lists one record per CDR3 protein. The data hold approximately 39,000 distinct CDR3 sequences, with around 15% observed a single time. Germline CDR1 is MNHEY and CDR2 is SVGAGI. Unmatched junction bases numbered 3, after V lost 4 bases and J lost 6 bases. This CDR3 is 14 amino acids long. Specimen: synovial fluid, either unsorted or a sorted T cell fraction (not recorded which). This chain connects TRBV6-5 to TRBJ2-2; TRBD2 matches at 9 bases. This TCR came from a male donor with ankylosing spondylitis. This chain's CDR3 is CASSSGLASGELFF. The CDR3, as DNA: TGTGCCAGCAGTTCTGGACTAGCGTCCGGGGAGCTGTTTTTT.